Here is one T cell receptor beta chain with its context. Its antigen specificity is not known. No base qualities exist here, and no much larger clone lies one base off it. TCRbeta CDR3 regions were amplified from genomic DNA using the immunoSEQ Assay, a bias-controlled multiplex PCR. The original methods were these. Nucleated cell counts per sample were estimated from amplification of reference gene primers within the assay. To quantify the absolute abundance of each unique TCRbeta CDR3 rearrangement, sequence reads were collapsed and filtered. For each sample, productive Simpson clonality was calculated as the square root of Simpson's diversity index over productive rearrangements. Drawn from immuneACCESS, this table holds only the in-frame rearrangements with V and J called that TCRdb kept. Clones are partly lost; checked studies trace under half to an unresolved V gene and leave the rest unexplained. Clone size and V and J calls were adopted from that table, with D and trimming inferred from the DNA. The sample has about 230,000 clones on record, approximately 84% of them singletons. The leading ten clones occupy around 10% of the sample.

One collaborating source in Seattle enrolled patients during active infection and followed them longitudinally through the course of disease. Each collaborating institution followed its own protocols to collect whole blood in K2EDTA tubes. For TCRbeta analysis, collaborators shipped samples in one of three forms: frozen whole blood, isolated PBMCs, or DNA extracted from either of those sample types. Spanning cysteine to phenylalanine, the CDR3 consists of 18 amino acids. Just the 54-base CDR3 DNA is kept, in frame starting at base 1. The junction shows trimming of 6 bases on V and 4 bases on J, and the gene matches do not reach 16 bases of it. Based on the germline V gene (reference sequence), the CDR1 and CDR2 sequences are SEHNR and FQNEAQ. The data stem from a study of blood T cell repertoires in COVID-19 (dated by TCRdb to 2019 to 2021). About the study as a whole: Samples from collaborators originated in the United States, Italy and Spain and spanned both the acute and convalescent phases of COVID-19. The samples were drawn from two sources: the first 160 participants of the ongoing ImmuneRACE study, and 1,000 to 1,500 subjects contributed by 6 global collaborators. Where available, HLA class I and class II types were obtained from metadata supplied by the sample provider rather than from assay-based typing. The prospective study material was composed of cDNA or gDNA derived from T cells, B-cell-depleted T cells, or PBMCs. A de-identified subject ID, COVID-19 status, age in years and sex were almost always included in the sample metadata. The dataset comprised deeply sampled blood TCRbeta repertoires from subjects exposed to, actively infected with, or recovered from COVID-19. The repertoires were released in a freely available public database intended as a resource for research on the immune response to SARS-CoV-2.

What the study reported, not specific to this receptor: The quantity of clinical and demographic metadata differed by source and by participant and was supplied without curation.

What was sequenced was peripheral blood. The receptor chain draws on TRBV7-9 and TRBJ2-2; 8 central bases correspond to TRBD2. This clonotype originated in a man aged 50-59 years with COVID-19, enrolled during active disease. The nucleotide sequence reads as follows: TGTGCCAGCAGTCCACCCGATAATGAGCGGGAGAGCACCGGGGAGCTGTTTTTT. Translated, it gives CASSPPDNERESTGELFF.